This TCR beta chain is drawn from a study of monozygotic twins with inflammatory bowel disease. TCRdb reprocessed the 5' RACE reads, keeping one entry per CDR3 protein, no DNA. Recorded for this sample: around 410,000 distinct CDR3 sequences. The length of the CDR3 is 13 residues. Germline V gene data show CDR1 as LNHDA and CDR2 as SQIVND (reference sequence). The source of this sequence is a human donor with ulcerative colitis or Crohn's disease, or a healthy co-twin of an affected twin (not recorded which). The J gene is TRBJ1-1, the V gene TRBV19; TCRdb lists TRBD1, though no DNA is available to test this call. Input material: blood. The CDR3 protein is CASTPLAGPGAFF.